What follows describes a single T cell receptor beta chain. The antigen remains unidentified. This sample was included in a study of beta chain features in type 1 diabetes. V was trimmed by 0 bases and J by 3 bases, leaving 12 bases between them. This CDR3 is built from 16 residues. Germline lookup yields CDR1 SGHRS and CDR2 YFSETQ. Study results and caveats: Type 1 diabetes patients showed a moderate but significant shortening of TCRB CDR3s in all four CD4+ subsets.

cDNA synthesis used the whole RNA isolate, giving expressed TCRB sequences. Some clones are missing from TCRdb's copy, which holds only in-frame ones; the method was immunoSEQ multiplex PCR. This table has 240,000 or so clones, roughly 22% appearing once. This chain uses TRBV5-1 with TRBJ1-4; D remains unclear. The clonotype was recovered from a woman aged 40-49 years with type 1 diabetes. Sequencing was done on a sample of naive CD4+ T cells from blood. The CDR3 coding sequence is TGCGCCAGCAGCTTGGTATCGGGCGGGGCTAATGAAAAACTGTTTTTT. Translating gives CASSLVSGGANEKLFF.